A single T cell receptor beta chain is shown here with its context. Per the authors' pipeline: Counts of nucleated cells, estimated from reference gene primer amplification, were obtained. Here immunoSEQ multiplex PCR was the method, and the copy in TCRdb shows in-frame clones only, minus some. V, J and clone size are taken as reported in that table, and D and trimming were inferred from the DNA itself. The sample records some 250,000 clones, approximately 88% being singletons. This specimen belongs to a study of blood T cell repertoires in COVID-19. Germline V gene sequence: CDR1 SGHAT, CDR2 FQNNGV. CDR3 length: 14 residues. V lost 0 bases and J 4 bases, leaving 7 bases between the germline ends.

The sample consisted of peripheral blood. The chain couples TRBV11-2 to TRBJ1-3; no clear D. The TCR originated in a human donor in a cohort sampled during active COVID-19. CDR3 region: CASSLDVQGNTIYF. CDR3 DNA sequence: TGTGCCAGCAGCTTAGATGTACAGGGAAACACCATATATTTT.